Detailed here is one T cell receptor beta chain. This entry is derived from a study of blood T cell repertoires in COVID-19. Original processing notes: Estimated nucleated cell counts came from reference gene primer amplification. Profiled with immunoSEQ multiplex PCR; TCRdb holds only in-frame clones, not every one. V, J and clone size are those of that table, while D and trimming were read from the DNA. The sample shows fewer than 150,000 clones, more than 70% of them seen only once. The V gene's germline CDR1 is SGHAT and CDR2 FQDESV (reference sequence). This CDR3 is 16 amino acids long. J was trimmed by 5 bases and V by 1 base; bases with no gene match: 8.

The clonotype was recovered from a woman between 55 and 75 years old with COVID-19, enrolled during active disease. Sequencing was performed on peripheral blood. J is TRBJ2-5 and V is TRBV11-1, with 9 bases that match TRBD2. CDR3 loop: CASSLGSGGGWETQYF. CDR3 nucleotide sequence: TGTGCCAGCAGCTTAGGTAGCGGGGGCGGCTGGGAGACCCAGTACTTC. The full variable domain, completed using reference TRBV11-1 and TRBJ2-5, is EAEVAQSPRYKITEKSQAVAFWCDPISGHATLYWYRQILGQGPELLVQFQDESVVDDSQLPKDRFSAERLKGVDSTLKIQPAELGDSAMYLCASSLGSGGGWETQYFGPGTRLLVL.